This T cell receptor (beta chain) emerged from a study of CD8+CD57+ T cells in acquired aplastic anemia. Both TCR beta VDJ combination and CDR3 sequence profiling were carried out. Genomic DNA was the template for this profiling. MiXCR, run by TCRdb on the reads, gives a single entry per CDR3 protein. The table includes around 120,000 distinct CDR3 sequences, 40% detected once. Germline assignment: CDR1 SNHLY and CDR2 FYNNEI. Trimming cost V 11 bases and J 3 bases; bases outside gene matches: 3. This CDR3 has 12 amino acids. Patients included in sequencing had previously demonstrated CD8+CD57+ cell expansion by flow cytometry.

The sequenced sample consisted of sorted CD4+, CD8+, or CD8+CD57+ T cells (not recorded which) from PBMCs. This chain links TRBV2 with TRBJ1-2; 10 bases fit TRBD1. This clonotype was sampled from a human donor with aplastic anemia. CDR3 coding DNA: TGTGCCGGACAGGGGGTGGACTATGGCTACACCTTC. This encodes CAGQGVDYGYTF.